This T cell receptor beta chain was sequenced in a study of response to subunit inactivated influenza vaccine. The germline V and J ends were trimmed by 5 bases and 2 bases, with 13 bases remaining between them. The length of the CDR3 is 14 residues. Germline V gene data show CDR1 as SGHTA and CDR2 as FQGNSA. Study outcomes and limitations: It was suggested by the authors that few new T cells are recruited by each seasonal influenza vaccination.

This clonotype has more than one count but fewer than ten. Its antigen is unknown. MiXCR was run by TCRdb on the RT-PCR reads, yielding one entry per CDR3 protein. The table includes hundreds of thousands of distinct CDR3 sequences, 6% to 9% detected once. This specimen consisted of PBMCs from blood, obtained less than 30 months after vaccination. The V gene is TRBV7-2, the J gene TRBJ2-7; the D is unclear. This clonotype originated in a man between 45 and 75 years old who received an inactivated influenza vaccine. CDR3 nucleotides: TGTGCCAGCAGCATCCACGGCAGGCCCTACGAGCAGTACTTC. This sequence encodes CASSIHGRPYEQYF.